The present TCR beta chain was sequenced within a study of blood T cell repertoires in COVID-19. Looking at the study overall: There were acute and convalescent COVID-19 samples, and they came from the United States, Italy and Spain. T cells, B-cell-depleted T cells, or PBMCs supplied cDNA or gDNA.

This clone was detected once. TCRdb keeps only in-frame clones here, not all; method: immunoSEQ multiplex PCR. The sample lists 65,000 to 90,000 clones, 89% seen once, with about 9.1% in the top ten. Trimming cost V 7 bases and J 5 bases; bases outside gene matches: 8. Germline CDR1 reads MNHEY; CDR2 reads SVGAGI. The CDR3 spans 14 residues. The receptor comes from a man older than 75 with acute or convalescent COVID-19. The material sequenced was peripheral blood. V usage is TRBV6-5 and J usage is TRBJ2-1; 7 bases map to TRBD1. CDR3 amino acids: CASTEGDSDNEQFF. The DNA of the CDR3 is TGTGCCAGCACCGAGGGGGACAGTGACAATGAGCAGTTCTTC.